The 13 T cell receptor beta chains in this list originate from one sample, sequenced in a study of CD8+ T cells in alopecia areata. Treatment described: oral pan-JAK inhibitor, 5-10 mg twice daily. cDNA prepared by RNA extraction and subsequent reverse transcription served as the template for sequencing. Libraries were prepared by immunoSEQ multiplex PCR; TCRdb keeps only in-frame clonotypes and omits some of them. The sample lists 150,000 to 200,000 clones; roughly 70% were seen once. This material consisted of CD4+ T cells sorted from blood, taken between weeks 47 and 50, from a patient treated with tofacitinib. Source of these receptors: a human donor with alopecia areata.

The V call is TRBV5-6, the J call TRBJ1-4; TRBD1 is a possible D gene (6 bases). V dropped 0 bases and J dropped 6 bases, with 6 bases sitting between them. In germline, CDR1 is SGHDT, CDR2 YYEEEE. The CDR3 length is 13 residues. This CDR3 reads CASSLEGDEKLFF. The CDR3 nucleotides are TGTGCCAGCAGCTTGGAGGGGGATGAAAAACTGTTTTTT.

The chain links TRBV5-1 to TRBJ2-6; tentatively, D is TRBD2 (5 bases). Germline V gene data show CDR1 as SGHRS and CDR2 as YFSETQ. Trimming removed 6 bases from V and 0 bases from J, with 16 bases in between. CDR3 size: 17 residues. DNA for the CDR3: TGCGCCAGCACCCTAGCCTTGGATAGCTCTGGGGCCAACGTCCTGACTTTC. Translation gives CASTLALDSSGANVLTF.

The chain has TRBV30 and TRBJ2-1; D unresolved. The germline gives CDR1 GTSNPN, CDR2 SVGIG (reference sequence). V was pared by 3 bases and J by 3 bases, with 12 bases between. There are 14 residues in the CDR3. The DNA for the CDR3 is TGTGCCTGGAGGTGGCCAGGAGTCTACAATGAGCAGTTCTTC. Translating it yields CAWRWPGVYNEQFF.

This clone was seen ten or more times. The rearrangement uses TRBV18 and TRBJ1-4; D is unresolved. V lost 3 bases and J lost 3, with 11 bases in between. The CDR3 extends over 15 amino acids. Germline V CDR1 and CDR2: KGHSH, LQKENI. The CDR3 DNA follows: TGTGCCAGCTCACCTGCCGGGATATCTAATGAAAAACTGTTTTTT. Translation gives CASSPAGISNEKLFF.

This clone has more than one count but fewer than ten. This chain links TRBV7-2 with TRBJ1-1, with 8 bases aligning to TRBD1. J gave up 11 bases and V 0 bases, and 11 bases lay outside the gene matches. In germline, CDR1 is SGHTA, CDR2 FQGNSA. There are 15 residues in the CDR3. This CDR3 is CASSLAGQASRNAFF. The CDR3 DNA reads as TGTGCCAGCAGCTTAGCGGGACAGGCTTCCAGGAACGCTTTCTTT.

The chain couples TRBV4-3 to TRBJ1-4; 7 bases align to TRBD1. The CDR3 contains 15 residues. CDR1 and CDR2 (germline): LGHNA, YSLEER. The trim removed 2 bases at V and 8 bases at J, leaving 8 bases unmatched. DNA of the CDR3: TGCGCCAGCAGCCAAATACAGGGGCCCGAAGAAAAACTGTTTTTT. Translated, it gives CASSQIQGPEEKLFF.

The CDR3 loop is CASSHRTGANTGELFF. The CDR3 DNA follows: TGCGCCAGCAGCCATAGGACAGGCGCGAACACCGGGGAGCTGTTTTTT. This chain joins TRBV5-1 and TRBJ2-2; 7 nucleotides agree with TRBD1. Trimming took 4 bases from V and 0 from J; bases not matched to a gene: 6. Germline CDR1 reads SGHRS; CDR2 reads YFSETQ. This CDR3 has 16 residues.

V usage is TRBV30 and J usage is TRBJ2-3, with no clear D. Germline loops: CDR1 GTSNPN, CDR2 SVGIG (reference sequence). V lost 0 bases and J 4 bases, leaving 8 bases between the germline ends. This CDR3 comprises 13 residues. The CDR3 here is CAWSVVGADTQYF. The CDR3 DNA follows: TGTGCCTGGAGTGTAGTTGGTGCAGATACGCAGTATTTT.

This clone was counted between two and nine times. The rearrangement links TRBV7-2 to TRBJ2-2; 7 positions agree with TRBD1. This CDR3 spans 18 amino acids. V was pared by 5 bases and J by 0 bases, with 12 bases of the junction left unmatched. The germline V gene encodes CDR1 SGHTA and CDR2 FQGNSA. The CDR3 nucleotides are TGTGCCAGCAGCAAAAGGACAGGTCCTTCCGCGAACACCGGGGAGCTGTTTTTT. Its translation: CASSKRTGPSANTGELFF.

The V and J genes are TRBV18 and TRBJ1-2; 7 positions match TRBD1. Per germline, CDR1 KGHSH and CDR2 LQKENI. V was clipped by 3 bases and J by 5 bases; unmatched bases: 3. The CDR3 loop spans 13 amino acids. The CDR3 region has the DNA TGTGCCAGCTCACCGGACAGGTCGTATGGCTACACCTTC. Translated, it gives CASSPDRSYGYTF.

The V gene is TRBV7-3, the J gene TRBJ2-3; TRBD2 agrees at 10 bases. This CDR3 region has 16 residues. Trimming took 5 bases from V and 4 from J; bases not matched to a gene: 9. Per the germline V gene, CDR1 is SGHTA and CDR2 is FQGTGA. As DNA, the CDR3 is TGTGCCAGCAGCCAAGGGCTAGCGGGGGCCGCAGATACGCAGTATTTT. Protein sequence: CASSQGLAGAADTQYF.

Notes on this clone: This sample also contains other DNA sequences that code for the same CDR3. CDR3 amino acids: CSVVGTEAFF. The CDR3 DNA is TGCAGCGTTGTGGGCACTGAAGCTTTCTTT. V gene TRBV29-1 combines with J gene TRBJ1-1; no firm D call. From germline, CDR1 is SQVTM and CDR2 ANQGSEA. This CDR3 region has 10 residues. The V end was cut by 4 bases, the J end by 4 bases, with 4 bases between. The full variable domain, its missing parts supplied by reference TRBV29-1 and TRBJ1-1, is SAVISQKPSRDICQRGTSLTIQCQVDSQVTMMFWYRQQPGQSLTLIATANQGSEATYESGFVIDKFPISRPNLTFSTLTVSNMSPEDSSIYLCSVVGTEAFFGQGTRLTVV.

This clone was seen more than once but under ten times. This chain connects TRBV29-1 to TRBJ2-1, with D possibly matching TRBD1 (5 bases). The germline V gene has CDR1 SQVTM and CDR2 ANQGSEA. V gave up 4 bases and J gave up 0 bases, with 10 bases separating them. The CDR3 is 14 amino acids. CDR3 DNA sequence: TGCAGCGTTGCAGGGCTTAGCTCCTACAATGAGCAGTTCTTC. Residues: CSVAGLSSYNEQFF.